This record looks at one T cell receptor beta chain sequence and its context. Within the sample, other DNA sequences also encode this same CDR3. These data come from a study of blood T cell repertoires in COVID-19. In the authors' methods: Amplified reference gene primers provided the basis for estimating nucleated cell counts. Measured with immunoSEQ multiplex PCR; TCRdb has only the in-frame clones, and not every one. That table gives V, J and clone size, and the DNA gave D and trimming. Of more than 95,000 clones listed, about four fifths are singletons. Between the trimmed V and J ends, which lost 1 base and 4 bases, there was a span of 4 bases. This CDR3 spans 12 amino acids. Germline CDR1 and CDR2: MDHEN and SYDVKM.

The V gene is TRBV28, the J gene TRBJ1-2; D gene unclear. This clonotype was obtained from a man between 60 and 75 years old with acute or convalescent COVID-19. Sequencing used peripheral blood. For the CDR3, the DNA is TGTGCCAGCAGTTTATCCCTCTATGGCTACACCTTC. Translated, it gives CASSLSLYGYTF.